This is a list of T cell receptor delta chains from one sample in a study of γδ T cells in repeated Plasmodium falciparum infection. TCRdb reprocessed the multiplex PCR reads through CATT. The sample carries some 50,000 delta-chain clones, 1.5% to 2% recorded once. The specimen was gamma-delta T cells from blood. Receptors originate from a pool of human donors (malaria-infected and uninfected, not separated). CDR3s include the opening cysteine and the closing phenylalanine or tryptophan. The D gene is left open where the match is weak. Size values are once, few and many counts, or a class for expanded clones, and some rows have none.

abundance	d_gene	j_gene	v_gene	CDR3nt	CDR3aa
medium-sized	.	TRDJ1	TRDV1	TGTGCTCTTGGGGAAAAAAGGAGTCATGGTAAGCTCATCTTT	CALGEKRSHGKLIF
medium-sized	TRDD3	TRDJ1	TRDV1	TGTGCTCTTGGGGAACTAAAATGGGGGATGTCCGACACCGATAAACTCATCTTT	CALGELKWGMSDTDKLIF
many	TRDD3	TRDJ1	TRDV2	TGTGCCTGTGACACCGGTTGGGGGATACGCGCGGGGGGATCGTACACCGATAAACTCATCTTT	CACDTGWGIRAGGSYTDKLIF
many	TRDD3	TRDJ3	TRDV2	TGTGCCTGTGACACAGTGATGGGGGATAGCTCCTGGGACACCCGACAGATGTTTTTC	CACDTVMGDSSWDTRQMFF
many	.	TRDJ1	TRDV2	TGTGCCTGTGACACAGTACGATGGGGATCATCCTACACCGATAAACTCATCTTT	CACDTVRWGSSYTDKLIF
many	.	TRDJ2	TRDV1	TGTGCTCTTGGGGAACTTGGCCTCAGCCTCTTCAGGGCTTTGACAGCACAACTCTTCTTT	CALGELGLSLFRALTAQLFF
many	.	TRDJ1	TRDV2	TGTGCCTGTGACACCCTTCCCTGGGGATCCCTGGATACCGATAAACTCATCTTT	CACDTLPWGSLDTDKLIF
medium-sized	.	TRDJ1	TRDV1	TGTGCTCTTGGGGAAAGTACTGAACAGGCTACGTCCTACCCTCACTGGTATATGGGCACCGATAAACTCATCTTT	CALGESTEQATSYPHWYMGTDKLIF
medium-sized	TRDD3	TRDJ1	TRDV1	TGTGCTCTTGGGGAAAAGGAGGTAGGGATACGAAGGACCGATAAACTCATCTTT	CALGEKEVGIRRTDKLIF
many	TRDD3	TRDJ1	TRDV1	TGTGCTCTTGGGCTCGCTGGGGGGATACAGGCCGATAAACACATCTTT	CALGLAGGIQADKHIF
medium-sized	TRDD3	TRDJ1	TRDV2	TGTGCCTGTGACACCGACCAACTGGGGGTCCCCAACACCGATAAACTCATCTTT	CACDTDQLGVPNTDKLIF
many	TRDD3	TRDJ1	TRDV1	TGTGCTATTGGGGAACTCAGGTCTCCCTTACTGGGGGATCCGCATAAACTCATCTTT	CAIGELRSPLLGDPHKLIF
many	.	TRDJ1	TRDV1	TGTGCTCTTGGGAAACTACGGCCTTCTGGTTCAGGGCTCATCTTT	CALGKLRPSGSGLIF
many	.	TRDJ1	TRDV1	TGTGCTCTTGGGGAACTAAACCTACTGGGCGATACCTTATCTTACACCGATAAACTCATCTTT	CALGELNLLGDTLSYTDKLIF
many	TRDD3	TRDJ1	TRDV1	TGTGCTCTTGGGACACCTCCCAACCCTCCTAGTTACTGGGGGACCCGGTACACCGATAAACTCATCTTT	CALGTPPNPPSYWGTRYTDKLIF
many	TRDD3	TRDJ1	TRDV1	TGTGCTCTTGGGTACGTAGGGTGGGGGGATATCTACACAGATAAACTCATCTTT	CALGYVGWGDIYTDKLIF
many	TRDD3	TRDJ1	TRDV1	TGTGCTCTTGGGGCAGTACCAATAAGACGTACTGGGGCCAAGTACACCGATAAACTCATCTTT	CALGAVPIRRTGAKYTDKLIF
many	.	TRDJ1	TRDV2	TGTGCCTGTGACGTCCTTGGGGACACCCCTGACACCGATAAACTCATCTTT	CACDVLGDTPDTDKLIF
medium-sized	TRDD3	TRDJ1	TRDV1	TGTGCTCTTAGGAAATGGGGGATTTATGGCACCGATAAACTCATCTTT	CALRKWGIYGTDKLIF
many	TRDD3	TRDJ1	TRDV1	TGTGCTCTTGAGAGTTCCTACGGGGTGGGGGGATACGCTCTCACCGATAAACTCATCTTT	CALESSYGVGGYALTDKLIF
.	.	TRDJ1	TRDV2	TGTGCCTGTGTCTCTTTACTTGGGGAAACAGGCGGGTACACCGATAAACTCATCTTT	CACVSLLGETGGYTDKLIF
.	.	TRDJ2	TRDV3	TGTGCCTCGCAGCTCCGGCCTTCCGCAAGGATTTTGACGGCACAACTCTTCTTT	CASQLRPSARILTAQLFF
many	TRDD3	TRDJ1	TRDV1	TGTGCTCTTGGGGGCCCCGTCGGCTGGGGGATACTTGCTAGACCCCTCACCGATAAACTCATCTTT	CALGGPVGWGILARPLTDKLIF
many	TRDD3	TRDJ1	TRDV1	TGTGCTCTTGGGGAGCCCCTTCCTGAATTAGGGGGGGGGATACGCTTCGTGTACACCGATAAACTCATCTTT	CALGEPLPELGGGIRFVYTDKLIF
many	TRDD3	TRDJ1	TRDV1	TGTGCTCTTGGGGAACAGGACCTTCCCCTACTGGGGGAAGGTTGGACAACCGATAAACTCATCTTT	CALGEQDLPLLGEGWTTDKLIF
many	TRDD3	TRDJ1	TRDV2	TGTGCCTGCGAATTACTGGGGGATACCGATAAACTCATCTTT	CACELLGDTDKLIF
many	.	TRDJ1	TRDV2	TGTGCCTGTGACACCGTACGGTTTGGGGGGAGACCCCTTAACACCGATAAACTCATCTTT	CACDTVRFGGRPLNTDKLIF
few	TRDD3	TRDJ1	TRDV1	TGTGCTCTTGGGCCTCAGGGAGTTTCCTCCGGGGGATACGCTTACACCGATAAACTCATCTTT	CALGPQGVSSGGYAYTDKLIF
many	.	TRDJ1	TRDV1	TGTGCTCTTGGGGTCCTACTTCCTACACATGGACCGGGGGATCTCACCGATAAACTCATCTTT	CALGVLLPTHGPGDLTDKLIF
many	TRDD3	TRDJ1	TRDV1	TGTGCTCTTGGGAATTACTGGGGGCCATACACCGATAAACTCATCTTT	CALGNYWGPYTDKLIF
many	TRDD3	TRDJ1	TRDV2	TGTGCCTGTGATGCGTACTGGGGGATACGGACCGATAAACTCATCTTT	CACDAYWGIRTDKLIF
many	TRDD3	TRDJ1	TRDV1	TGTGCTCTTGGGGAACTAATTCCGACTGGGGGATATCATGCCGATAAACTCATCTTT	CALGELIPTGGYHADKLIF
few	TRDD3	TRDJ1	TRDV2	TGTGCCTGTGAGCCTCCACTGGGGGTCTTCGGAAATAACCCCGATAAACTCATCTTT	CACEPPLGVFGNNPDKLIF
many	TRDD3	TRDJ1	TRDV1	TGTGCTCTTAGTCCCCTCCAACCCTCCATCCTACTGGGGGATGCCACCGATAAACTCATCTTT	CALSPLQPSILLGDATDKLIF
many	TRDD2	TRDJ1	TRDV1	TGTGCTCTTGGGGTCTCGCCTTCCTACGTAGTACTGGCCGAGTACACCGATAAACTCATCTTT	CALGVSPSYVVLAEYTDKLIF
medium-sized	TRDD2	TRDJ1	TRDV1	TGTGCTCTTGGGGAACTGGCCTTAGTAAAAACCCTTCCTACGGGTTGGGGATCAACTAGTCTCATCTTT	CALGELALVKTLPTGWGSTSLIF
many	.	TRDJ1	TRDV1	TGTGCTCTTGGGGAACTGCCCTCCCTAACCCGCTACTGGCCCCTTAAACTCATCTTT	CALGELPSLTRYWPLKLIF
many	.	TRDJ1	TRDV3	TGTGCCTCCGCTCTGGCCAGGCTGGGGTACCGGTACACCGATAAACTCATCTTT	CASALARLGYRYTDKLIF
many	.	TRDJ1	TRDV1	TGTGCTCTTGGGGAAGTTCAGCCGATCCTCAGGTGGATACACGACACCGATAAACTCATCTTT	CALGEVQPILRWIHDTDKLIF
many	TRDD3	TRDJ1	TRDV1	TGTGCTCTTGGGGATCCTTCCCAACCCCTCGACTGGGGGATCACAAGACTCATCTTT	CALGDPSQPLDWGITRLIF
many	.	TRDJ1	TRDV2	TGTGCCTGTGACAATCTCCCTGCTATTGAGGACGATAAACTCATCTTT	CACDNLPAIEDDKLIF
many	TRDD3	TRDJ1	TRAV29/DV5	TGTGCAGCAAGCGATACCCTTCCTACTTATACTGGGGGATACGTACAACCCCTGTACACCGATAAACTCATCTTT	CAASDTLPTYTGGYVQPLYTDKLIF
many	TRDD3	TRDJ1	TRDV1	TGTGCTCTTGGGTATGCCTTGCGACTGGGGAAAAGGGAAACCGATAAACTCATCTTT	CALGYALRLGKRETDKLIF
many	.	TRDJ1	TRDV1	TGTGCTCTCCTACTTACCGAGCGTGGGGGCTCCCTCTGCGATAAACTCATCTTT	CALLLTERGGSLCDKLIF
medium-sized	TRDD3	TRDJ1	TRDV1	TGTGCTCTTGGGGAGCCTACGGTGGGGGATGACACCGATAAACTCATCTTT	CALGEPTVGDDTDKLIF
many	TRDD3	TRDJ1	TRDV1	TGTGCTCTTGGGGGCCCTACTCTACTGGGGATATACACCGATAAACTCATCTTT	CALGGPTLLGIYTDKLIF
medium-sized	TRDD3	TRDJ1	TRDV1	TGTGCTCTTGGGGAACTACCGGGGGATACCTCGTGCACCGATAAACTCATCTTT	CALGELPGDTSCTDKLIF
.	.	TRDJ1	TRDV1	TGTGCTCTTGGGGGGAGACTCCCCATCGTGCTGGGACACACCGATAAGCTCATCTTT	CALGGRLPIVLGHTDKLIF
many	TRDD3	TRDJ1	TRDV1	TGTGCTCTTGGGGTAAGACTCCCCGGACGTACTGGGGGATACCTACACAAACTCATCTTT	CALGVRLPGRTGGYLHKLIF
medium-sized	.	TRDJ1	TRDV2	TGTGCCTGTGATCCCCTAGAGGGGGCCGATAAACTCATCTTT	CACDPLEGADKLIF
many	TRDD3	TRDJ1	TRDV1	TGTGCTCTTGGGGAGTTTCCTACCCCTGGGGGATACATGCCCGATAAACTCATCTTT	CALGEFPTPGGYMPDKLIF
many	.	TRDJ1	TRDV1	TGTGCTCTTGGGGAACTAGTGTTGTCCGGACCCCCTTCCTATCTGGGGGTTGATAAACTCATCTTT	CALGELVLSGPPSYLGVDKLIF
large	.	TRDJ1	TRDV3	TGTGCCTTTAGAGCGCCTTCCCCCCTGGGGGCCATATGGGCGTACACCGATAAACTCATCTTT	CAFRAPSPLGAIWAYTDKLIF
many	.	TRDJ1	TRDV1	TGTGCTCTTGGGGATCGGTCTCGCCTACTTTTGGGGCATAGTGGGGTGTGGACCGATAAACTCATCTTT	CALGDRSRLLLGHSGVWTDKLIF